Sequencing of this TCR beta chain was carried out in a study of blood T cells in healthy people across ages. Background on the study: When template switching was applied, about one barcoded beta molecule was captured per two T cells.

It was with a sample-barcoded 5' primer and a J-beta primer mix that a second PCR of roughly 7 to 12 cycles was run. TCRdb reprocessed the 5' RACE reads with MiXCR, giving one entry per CDR3 protein. The sample has around 1,100,000 distinct CDR3 sequences; about two fifths are singletons. The authors isolated at least 6 million PBMCs per sample. This clonotype was recorded a few times. Sequencing input: blood. The receptor was derived from a man aged 18-30 years in good health.

Written as DNA, the CDR3 is TGTGCTAGTGGTTTCGGCGGTTCGGGGACAGCTAATTCACCCCTCCACTTT. It is translated as CASGFGGSGTANSPLHF. This chain joins TRBV12-5 and TRBJ1-6; TRBD1 matches at 7 bases. Germline CDR1 LGHNT, CDR2 FRNRAP. The CDR3 totals 17 residues. J gave up 6 bases and V 3 bases, and 11 bases lay outside the gene matches.